This is a list of T cell receptor beta chains from one sample in a study of blood T cell repertoires in COVID-19. Clones were sequenced by immunoSEQ multiplex PCR, and TCRdb holds only the in-frame ones, with some missing. The profile shows 200,000 to 250,000 clones, around three quarters of them singletons. The sample comprised peripheral blood. The receptors were sampled from a woman in her seventies with acute or convalescent COVID-19. Each CDR3 is given with its conserved first and last residue. The order of the fields is V gene, J gene, clone size, D gene, CDR3 DNA, CDR3 protein. A D gene is named only where the DNA matches it firmly. The size field is filled for only some rows; it gives once, few, many or a size class.

V: TRBV10-3; J: TRBJ1-2; size: .; D: .; DNA: TGTGCCATCAGTGATGGTCAGGGGCACTATGGCTACACCTTC; CDR3: CAISDGQGHYGYTF
V: TRBV5-6; J: TRBJ2-2; size: .; D: TRBD2; DNA: TGTGCCAGCAGCTTTCGAAGAACCGCGGGGGCCGGGGAGCTGTTTTTT; CDR3: CASSFRRTAGAGELFF
V: TRBV5-1; J: TRBJ2-2; size: .; D: .; DNA: TGCGCCAGCAGCTTGGAGGTGGGGGCAGTTGGGGAGCTGTTTTTT; CDR3: CASSLEVGAVGELFF
V: TRBV5-8; J: TRBJ1-6; size: .; D: .; DNA: TGTGCCAGCAGCGCAGACATAGTTTATTCACCCCTCCACTTT; CDR3: CASSADIVYSPLHF
V: TRBV11-2; J: TRBJ1-3; size: .; D: TRBD1; DNA: TGTGCCAGCAGCTTGGGACAGGAGTACACCATATATTTT; CDR3: CASSLGQEYTIYF
V: TRBV20-1; J: TRBJ2-2; size: few; D: TRBD2; DNA: TGCAGTGCTAGTTCGTTGGGACTAGCGGGAGGCACCGGGGAGCTGTTTTTT; CDR3: CSASSLGLAGGTGELFF
V: TRBV13; J: TRBJ1-2; size: .; D: TRBD1; DNA: TGTGCCAGCAGCTCGGACAGGTTCTATGGCTACACCTTC; CDR3: CASSSDRFYGYTF
V: TRBV5-4; J: TRBJ1-5; size: .; D: .; DNA: TGTGCCAGCAGCGCGGGTAGCAATCAGCCCCAGCATTTT; CDR3: CASSAGSNQPQHF
V: TRBV30; J: TRBJ1-6; size: .; D: TRBD1; DNA: TGTGCCTGGAGTCGTAACACAGGGGGCAGCTCACCCCTCCACTTT; CDR3: CAWSRNTGGSSPLHF
V: TRBV7-2; J: TRBJ2-1; size: .; D: TRBD1; DNA: TGTGCCAGCAGCTCGGACAGGGGGGGCTACAATGAGCAGTTCTTC; CDR3: CASSSDRGGYNEQFF
V: TRBV7-6; J: TRBJ1-1; size: .; D: .; DNA: TGTGCCAGCAGCTTTACAATGAACACTGAAGCTTTCTTT; CDR3: CASSFTMNTEAFF
V: TRBV10-2; J: TRBJ2-2; size: .; D: .; DNA: TGCGCCAGCCGCGATCCCTTGGTATCAGGAGGGGAGCTGTTTTTT; CDR3: CASRDPLVSGGELFF
V: TRBV12-3/TRBV12-4; J: TRBJ2-1; size: .; D: TRBD2; DNA: TGTGCCAGCAGTTTAGCTAGCGGGGATGAGCAGTTCTTC; CDR3: CASSLASGDEQFF
V: TRBV6-6; J: TRBJ2-2; size: .; D: .; DNA: TGTGCCAGCAGCCAGATGATCAGGCCCGGGGAGCTGTTTTTT; CDR3: CASSQMIRPGELFF
V: TRBV20-1; J: TRBJ2-7; size: .; D: .; DNA: TGCAGTGCTAGTGGCTCCAGGTCCTCCTACGAGCAGTACTTC; CDR3: CSASGSRSSYEQYF
V: TRBV12-3/TRBV12-4; J: TRBJ2-4; size: .; D: .; DNA: TGTGCCAGCAGTCCGACGCAGGGGTTGTGTCCGTACTTC; CDR3: CASSPTQGLCPYF
V: TRBV27; J: TRBJ2-2; size: many; D: TRBD1; DNA: TGTGCCAGCACCGGGACAGCTAACACCGGGGAGCTGTTTTTT; CDR3: CASTGTANTGELFF